This TCR beta chain emerged from a study of a mutant IDH1 vaccine in newly diagnosed glioma. Study details: The first vaccination came 4-6 weeks after radiotherapy alone, or with temozolomide cycles. The therapy given earlier, which was standard therapy, consisted of radiotherapy, temozolomide, or both, and most of the patients received both. Visits V12 and V13 fell at weeks 35 and 47, respectively. General study findings and limits: In 93.3% of patients, immune responses induced by the vaccine occurred.

As for time point: week 47, end of study. A 20-mer mutant IDH1 peptide at 300 ug was injected subcutaneously with topical imiquimod. Of note for this clone: Its antigen is currently unknown.

V was pared by 4 bases and J by 2 bases, with 11 bases between. Germline-derived CDR1 and CDR2 are MGHRA and YSYEKL. The CDR3 has 14 amino acids. The method was immunoSEQ multiplex PCR; TCRdb's version includes in-frame clones alone and lacks a portion of them. The repertoire holds about 50,000 clones, with roughly 75% as singletons. The clonotype was recovered from a man over 45 with glioma. The sample was PBMCs, taken from a glioma patient whose treatment included an IDH1 peptide vaccine. The chain uses TRBV4-1 and TRBJ2-5; D might be TRBD2 (7 bases). CDR3: CASSPGGQQETQYF. In DNA, the CDR3 is TGCGCCAGCAGCCCCGGGGGGCAGCAAGAGACCCAGTACTTC.